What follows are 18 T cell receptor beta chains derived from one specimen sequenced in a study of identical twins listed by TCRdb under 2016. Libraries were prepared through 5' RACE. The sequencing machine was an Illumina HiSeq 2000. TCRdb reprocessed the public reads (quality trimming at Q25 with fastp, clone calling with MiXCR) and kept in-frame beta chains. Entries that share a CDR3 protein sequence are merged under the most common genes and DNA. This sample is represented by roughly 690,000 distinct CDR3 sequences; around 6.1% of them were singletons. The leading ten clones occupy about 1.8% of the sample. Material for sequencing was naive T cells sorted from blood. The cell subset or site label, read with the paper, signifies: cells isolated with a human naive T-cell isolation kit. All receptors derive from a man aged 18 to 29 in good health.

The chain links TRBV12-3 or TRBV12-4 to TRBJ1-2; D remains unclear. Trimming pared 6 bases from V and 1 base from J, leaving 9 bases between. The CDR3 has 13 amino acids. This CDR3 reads CASRTRVNYGYTF. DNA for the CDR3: TGTGCCAGCAGGACGAGGGTTAACTATGGCTACACCTTC.

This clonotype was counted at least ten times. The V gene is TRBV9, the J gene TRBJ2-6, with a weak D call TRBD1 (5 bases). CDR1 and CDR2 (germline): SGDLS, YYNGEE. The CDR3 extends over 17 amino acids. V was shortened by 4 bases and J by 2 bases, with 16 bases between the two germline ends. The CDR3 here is CASSPETGRTGANVLTF. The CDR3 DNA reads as TGTGCCAGCAGCCCAGAAACAGGACGAACTGGGGCCAACGTCCTGACTTTC.

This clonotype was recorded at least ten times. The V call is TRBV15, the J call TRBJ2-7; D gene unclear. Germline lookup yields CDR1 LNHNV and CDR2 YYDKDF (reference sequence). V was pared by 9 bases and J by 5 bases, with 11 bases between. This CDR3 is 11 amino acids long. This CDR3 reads CATTSGDEQYF. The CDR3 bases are TGTGCCACAACCTCGGGTGACGAGCAGTACTTC.

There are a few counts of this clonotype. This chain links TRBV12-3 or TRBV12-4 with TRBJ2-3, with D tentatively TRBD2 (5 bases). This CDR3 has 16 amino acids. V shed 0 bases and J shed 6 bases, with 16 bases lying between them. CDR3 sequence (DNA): TGTGCCAGCAGTTTAGCGACGGGTGGACTGGCCGATACGCAGTATTTT. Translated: CASSLATGGLADTQYF.

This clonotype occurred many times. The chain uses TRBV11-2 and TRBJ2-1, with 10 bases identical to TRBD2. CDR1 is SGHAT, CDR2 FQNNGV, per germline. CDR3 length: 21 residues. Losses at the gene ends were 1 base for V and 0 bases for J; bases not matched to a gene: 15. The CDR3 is CASSLGVGSRGLADSYNEQFF. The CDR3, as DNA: TGTGCCAGCAGCTTAGGAGTAGGGTCCCGAGGACTAGCGGACTCCTACAATGAGCAGTTCTTC.

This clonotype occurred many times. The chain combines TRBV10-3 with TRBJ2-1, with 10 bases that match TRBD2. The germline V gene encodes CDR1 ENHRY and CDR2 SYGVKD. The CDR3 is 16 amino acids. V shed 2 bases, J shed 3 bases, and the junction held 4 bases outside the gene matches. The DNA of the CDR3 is TGTGCCATCAGTGAGGTCAGGACTAGCGGCTACAATGAGCAGTTCTTC. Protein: CAISEVRTSGYNEQFF.

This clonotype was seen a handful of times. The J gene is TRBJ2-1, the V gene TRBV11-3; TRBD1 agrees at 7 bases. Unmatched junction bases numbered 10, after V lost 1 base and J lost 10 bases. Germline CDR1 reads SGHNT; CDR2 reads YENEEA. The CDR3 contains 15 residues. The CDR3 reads CASSLGRTGIREQFF. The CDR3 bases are TGTGCCAGCAGCTTAGGACGGACAGGAATCAGGGAGCAGTTCTTC.

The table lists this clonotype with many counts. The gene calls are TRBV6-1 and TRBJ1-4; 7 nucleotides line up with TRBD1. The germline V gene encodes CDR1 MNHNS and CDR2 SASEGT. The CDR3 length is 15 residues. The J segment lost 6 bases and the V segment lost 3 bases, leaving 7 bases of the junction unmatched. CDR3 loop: CASSDFTGAYEKLFF. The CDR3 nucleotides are TGTGCCAGCAGTGACTTTACAGGGGCGTATGAAAAACTGTTTTTT.

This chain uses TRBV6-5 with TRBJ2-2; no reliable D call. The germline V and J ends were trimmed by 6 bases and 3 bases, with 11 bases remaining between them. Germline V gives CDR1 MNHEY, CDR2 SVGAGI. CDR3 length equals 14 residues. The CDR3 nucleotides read TGTGCCAGCAGGTACAGCACTGACACCGGGGAGCTGTTTTTT. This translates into CASRYSTDTGELFF.

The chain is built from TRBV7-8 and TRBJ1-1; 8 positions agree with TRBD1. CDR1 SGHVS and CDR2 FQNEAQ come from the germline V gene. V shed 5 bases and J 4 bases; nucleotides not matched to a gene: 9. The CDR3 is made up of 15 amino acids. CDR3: CASSPGQGQGTEAFF. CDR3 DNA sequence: TGTGCCAGCAGCCCCGGACAGGGTCAGGGCACTGAAGCTTTCTTT. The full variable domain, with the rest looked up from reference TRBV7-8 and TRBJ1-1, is GAGVSQSPRYKVAKRGQDVALRCDPISGHVSLFWYQQALGQGPEFLTYFQNEAQLDKSGLPSDRFFAERPEGSVSTLKIQRTQQEDSAVYLCASSPGQGQGTEAFFGQGTRLTVV.

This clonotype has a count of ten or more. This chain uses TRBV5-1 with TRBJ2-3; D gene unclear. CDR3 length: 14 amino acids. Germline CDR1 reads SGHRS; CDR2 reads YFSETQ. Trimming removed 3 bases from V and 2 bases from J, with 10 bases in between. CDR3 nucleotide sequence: TGCGCCAGCAGCTCCCGCGACCACACAGATACGCAGTATTTT. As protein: CASSSRDHTDTQYF.

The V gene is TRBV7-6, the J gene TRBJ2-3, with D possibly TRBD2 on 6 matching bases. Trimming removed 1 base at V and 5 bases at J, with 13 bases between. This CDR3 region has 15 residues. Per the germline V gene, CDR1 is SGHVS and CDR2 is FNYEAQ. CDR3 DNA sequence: TGTGCCAGCAGCTTAGGAGTAGCGGCCGAAGATACGCAGTATTTT. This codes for CASSLGVAAEDTQYF.

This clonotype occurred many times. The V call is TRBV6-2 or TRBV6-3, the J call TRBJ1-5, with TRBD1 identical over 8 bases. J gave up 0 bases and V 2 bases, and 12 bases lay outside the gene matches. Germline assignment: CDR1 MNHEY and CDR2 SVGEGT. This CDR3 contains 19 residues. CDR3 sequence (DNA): TGTGCCAGCAGTTACGTCCTGGGACAGGAAAATTATAGCAATCAGCCCCAGCATTTT. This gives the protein CASSYVLGQENYSNQPQHF.

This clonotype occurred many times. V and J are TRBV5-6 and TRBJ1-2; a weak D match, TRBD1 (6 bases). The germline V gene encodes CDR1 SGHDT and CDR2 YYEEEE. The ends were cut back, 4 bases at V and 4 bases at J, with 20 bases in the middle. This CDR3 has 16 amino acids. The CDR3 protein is CASSPDPGGSLYGYTF. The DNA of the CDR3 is TGTGCCAGCAGCCCCGATCCCGGGGGCTCTCTCTATGGCTACACCTTC.

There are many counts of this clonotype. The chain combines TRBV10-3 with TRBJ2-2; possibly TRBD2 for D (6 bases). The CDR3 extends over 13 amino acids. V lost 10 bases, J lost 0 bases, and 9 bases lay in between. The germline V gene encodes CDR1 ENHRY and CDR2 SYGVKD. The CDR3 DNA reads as TGTGCCAGTTGGGACTCGAACACCGGGGAGCTGTTTTTT. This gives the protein CASWDSNTGELFF.

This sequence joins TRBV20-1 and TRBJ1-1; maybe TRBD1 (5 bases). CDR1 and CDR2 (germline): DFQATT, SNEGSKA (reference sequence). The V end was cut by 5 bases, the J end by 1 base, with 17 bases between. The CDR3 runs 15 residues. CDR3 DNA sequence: TGCAGTGCTCAAAGGGCAGGGATACGGAACACTGAAGCTTTCTTT. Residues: CSAQRAGIRNTEAFF.

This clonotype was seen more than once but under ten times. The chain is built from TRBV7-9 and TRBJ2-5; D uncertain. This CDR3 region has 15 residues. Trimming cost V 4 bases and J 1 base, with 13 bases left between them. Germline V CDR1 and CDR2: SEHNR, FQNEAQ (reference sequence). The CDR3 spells CASSSATNTQETQYF. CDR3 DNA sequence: TGTGCCAGCAGCTCCGCAACGAACACCCAAGAGACCCAGTACTTC.

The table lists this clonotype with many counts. The CDR3 DNA follows: TGTGCCACCAGCAGGGACAGGGGGTCCTACGAGCAGTACTTC. It is translated as CATSRDRGSYEQYF. This rearrangement joins TRBV15 to TRBJ2-7; 10 bases agree with TRBD1. The CDR3 extends over 14 amino acids. The V gene end was trimmed by 3 bases and the J gene end by 1 base; junction bases not matched to a gene: 0. Germline V lookup: CDR1 LNHNV, CDR2 YYDKDF (reference sequence).